The T cell receptor (beta chain) under discussion was sequenced for a study of cytomegalovirus exposure and HLA in healthy donors. This CDR3 comprises 12 residues. CDR1 and CDR2 (germline): KGHSH, LQKENI. V was shortened by 3 bases and J by 7 bases, with 9 bases between the two germline ends. 60 Vbeta and 13 Jbeta primers were used in PCR. TCRdb keeps only in-frame clones here, not all; method: immunoSEQ multiplex PCR. Among under 200,000 clones listed, 65% to 85% were seen once. Sequencing was done on a sample of PBMCs. The genes are TRBV18 and TRBJ1-1, with D possibly TRBD1 on 5 matching bases. The sequence derives from a woman aged 25 to 45 in good health and CMV-seropositive. CDR3 amino acids: CASSPRGYEAFF. DNA of the CDR3: TGTGCCAGCTCACCTCGGGGGTATGAAGCTTTCTTT.